The 24 T cell receptor beta chains below come from one sample, sequenced in a study of blood T cell repertoires in COVID-19. TCRdb keeps only in-frame clones here, not all; method: immunoSEQ multiplex PCR. Of 60,000 to 65,000 clones detected, roughly three quarters appear once; the ten largest clones hold roughly 47%. Source material: peripheral blood. These receptors were collected from a woman aged 80 or over with acute or convalescent COVID-19.

The chain employs TRBV7-3 and TRBJ2-1, with D perhaps matching TRBD1 (5 bases). The CDR3 spans 12 residues. Trimming cost V 5 bases and J 7 bases, with 9 bases left between them. Germline lookup yields CDR1 SGHTA and CDR2 FQGTGA. CDR3 DNA: TGTGCCAGCAGCCGACAGAATAATGAGCAGTTCTTC. Its protein is CASSRQNNEQFF.

There are a few counts of this clone. The V and J genes are TRBV6-2 or TRBV6-3 and TRBJ2-7; 8 bases are a match to TRBD2. The CDR3 loop spans 14 amino acids. Germline V gene lookup returns CDR1 MNHEY and CDR2 SVGEGT. V gave up 0 bases and J gave up 6 bases; unmatched junction bases: 4. CDR3: CASSYSGTRGEQYF. The CDR3 DNA is TGTGCCAGCAGTTACTCCGGGACTAGGGGCGAGCAGTACTTC.

This chain links TRBV7-2 with TRBJ2-1; maybe TRBD2 (5 bases). Germline values: CDR1 SGHTA, CDR2 FQGNSA. The V gene lost 5 bases and the J gene lost 9 bases, with 20 bases spanning the gap. The CDR3 loop spans 15 amino acids. The CDR3 region has the DNA TGTGCCAGCAGCCCCCAAGGCAGGAGGATTAGTGAGCAGTTCTTC. Protein sequence: CASSPQGRRISEQFF.

This clone was observed a few times. The V gene is TRBV10-3, the J gene TRBJ2-1; 7 nucleotides match TRBD1. This CDR3 contains 14 residues. The V segment lost 8 bases and the J segment 5 bases; nucleotides outside the gene matches: 9. Per germline, CDR1 ENHRY and CDR2 SYGVKD. The CDR3 DNA reads TGTGCCATCGCCCGACAGGGTATCGACAATGAGCAGTTCTTC. Its protein product is CAIARQGIDNEQFF.

The V gene is TRBV5-1, the J gene TRBJ1-1, with 7 bases that match TRBD1. The CDR3 extends over 16 amino acids. V shed 7 bases, J shed 3 bases, and the junction held 15 bases outside the gene matches. Germline V lookup: CDR1 SGHRS, CDR2 YFSETQ. The CDR3 here is CASGRGASSLDTEAFF. DNA of the CDR3: TGCGCCAGCGGCAGGGGGGCCTCTAGTTTGGACACTGAAGCTTTCTTT.

The rearrangement uses TRBV6-6 and TRBJ1-4, with TRBD1 matching 8 bases. Germline values: CDR1 MNHNY, CDR2 SVGAGI (reference sequence). V dropped 6 bases and J dropped 2; count of bases not matched to a gene: 2. The CDR3 consists of 14 residues. CDR3 sequence: CASSRTGTNEKLFF. For the CDR3, the DNA is TGTGCCAGCAGCCGGACAGGGACTAATGAAAAACTGTTTTTT.

The chain has TRBV7-2 and TRBJ2-4; D remains ambiguous. The V gene lost 2 bases and the J gene lost 9 bases, with 17 bases spanning the gap. Germline V gives CDR1 SGHTA, CDR2 FQGNSA. This CDR3 spans 15 amino acids. The CDR3 DNA reads TGTGCCAGCAGCTTACCTCCCCTTCGGTCGGGCATTCAGTACTTC. Translating it yields CASSLPPLRSGIQYF.

DNA for the CDR3: TGCGCCAGCAGCCAATTCGGACTACCGTACCAAGAGACCCAGTACTTC. It specifies CASSQFGLPYQETQYF. V gene TRBV4-1 combines with J gene TRBJ2-5; perhaps TRBD2 as D (6 bases). In germline, CDR1 is MGHRA, CDR2 YSYEKL. This CDR3 is built from 16 residues. The V end lost 2 bases, the J end lost 0 bases, and 13 bases lay between the germline ends.

In this sample, this clone turned up a few times. This chain links TRBV18 with TRBJ1-5, with D possibly being TRBD1 (5 bases). Per germline, CDR1 KGHSH and CDR2 LQKENI. The CDR3 runs 16 residues. The V and J ends lost 3 bases and 2 bases respectively, with 14 bases between them. Here the CDR3 reads CASSPSGQLRNQPQHF. CDR3 DNA: TGTGCCAGCTCACCGTCAGGGCAGTTGCGCAATCAGCCCCAGCATTTT. The entire variable domain, with the rest obtained from reference TRBV18 and TRBJ1-5, is as follows: NAGVMQNPRHLVRRRGQEARLRCSPMKGHSHVYWYRQLPEEGLKFMVYLQKENIIDESGMPKERFSAEFPKEGPSILRIQQVVRGDSAAYFCASSPSGQLRNQPQHFGDGTRLSIL.

The chain employs TRBV11-2 and TRBJ2-7; the match to TRBD2 covers 9 bases. CDR1 and CDR2 (germline): SGHAT, FQNNGV. There are 15 residues in the CDR3. V trimming: 5 bases; J trimming: 3 bases; junction bases outside the gene matches: 8. CDR3 nucleotide sequence: TGTGCCAGCAGCCGAGGGGCGGGAGGGAACTACGAGCAGTACTTC. It translates to CASSRGAGGNYEQYF.

The CDR3 loop reads CASSQDTSSYNSPLHF. CDR3 DNA sequence: TGCGCCAGCAGCCAAGATACCAGCTCCTATAATTCACCCCTCCACTTT. The rearrangement links TRBV4-1 to TRBJ1-6; D unresolved. CDR1 and CDR2 from the germline V gene are MGHRA and YSYEKL. The V end lost 0 bases, the J end lost 0 bases, and 6 bases lay between the germline ends. This CDR3 region has 16 residues.

V is TRBV9 and J is TRBJ2-7, with D perhaps matching TRBD2 (7 bases). Germline-derived CDR1 and CDR2 are SGDLS and YYNGEE. This CDR3 is built from 14 residues. The V end lost 6 bases, the J end lost 5 bases, and 18 bases lay between the germline ends. As DNA, the CDR3 is TGTGCCAGCAACCAAGAGGGGGAGGGCGACGAGCAGTACTTC. Translation: CASNQEGEGDEQYF.

The rearrangement links TRBV7-2 to TRBJ2-2, with TRBD2 identical over 8 bases. The V gene's germline CDR1 is SGHTA and CDR2 FQGNSA. J was trimmed by 7 bases and V by 4 bases; bases with no gene match: 11. The CDR3 loop spans 16 amino acids. CDR3 residues: CASSWEGAGVSGELFF. CDR3 nucleotides: TGTGCCAGCAGCTGGGAGGGAGCGGGAGTGAGCGGGGAGCTGTTTTTT.

This chain joins TRBV2 and TRBJ1-5, with D perhaps TRBD1 (5 bases). Germline V gene data show CDR1 as SNHLY and CDR2 as FYNNEI. The CDR3 runs to 14 residues. V gave up 4 bases and J gave up 4 bases, with 11 bases separating them. In nucleotides, the CDR3 is TGTGCCAGCAGTGCCGGGACTCAGAATCAGCCCCAGCATTTT. The encoded protein is CASSAGTQNQPQHF. The variable domain in full, with the rest retrieved from reference TRBV2 and TRBJ1-5, is EPEVTQTPSHQVTQMGQEVILRCVPISNHLYFYWYRQILGQKVEFLVSFYNNEISEKSEIFDDQFSVERPDGSNFTLKIRSTKLEDSAMYFCASSAGTQNQPQHFGDGTRLSIL.

This chain joins TRBV7-2 and TRBJ2-3; 11 positions agree with TRBD2. The CDR3 has 17 residues. The germline gives CDR1 SGHTA, CDR2 FQGNSA. J gave up 7 bases and V 3 bases, and 12 bases lay outside the gene matches. CDR3 sequence: CASSFPGLAVGGYTQYF. The CDR3 DNA sequence: TGTGCCAGCAGCTTCCCGGGACTAGCGGTTGGGGGGTATACGCAGTATTTT.

This clone was found once. Different DNA sequences within this sample yield the same CDR3. The CDR3: CASSLLAGISYNEQFF. The CDR3 DNA reads as TGTGCCAGCAGCTTACTAGCCGGGATCTCCTACAATGAGCAGTTCTTC. The rearrangement uses TRBV7-2 and TRBJ2-1; possibly TRBD2 for D (5 bases). V was shortened by 2 bases and J by 0 bases, with 11 bases between the two germline ends. CDR3 size: 16 residues. Germline lookup yields CDR1 SGHTA and CDR2 FQGNSA.

This clone has only a few counts. The chain employs TRBV5-1 and TRBJ1-6; D may be TRBD1 (6 bases). The CDR3 sequence is 15 residues long. Trimming pared 0 bases from V and 8 bases from J, leaving 12 bases between. Germline-derived CDR1 and CDR2 are SGHRS and YFSETQ. The CDR3 loop reads CASSLVGTWDSPLHF. Written as DNA, the CDR3 is TGCGCCAGCAGCTTGGTGGGGACATGGGATTCACCCCTCCACTTT.

This clone is a singleton in its sample. This CDR3 reads CASSLEGASRFSTDTQYF. CDR3 nucleotide sequence: TGCGCCAGCAGCTTGGAAGGCGCTAGCCGCTTTAGCACAGATACGCAGTATTTT. This chain links TRBV5-1 with TRBJ2-3; D might be TRBD2 (5 bases). V was pared by 0 bases and J by 0 bases, with 17 bases between. The CDR3 runs to 18 residues. Germline CDR1 SGHRS, CDR2 YFSETQ.

This clone has at least ten counts. The sample contains more than one DNA sequence encoding this CDR3. This chain joins TRBV5-1 and TRBJ2-7; 10 bases match TRBD1. CDR3 length: 13 amino acids. CDR1 SGHRS and CDR2 YFSETQ come from the germline V gene. Trimming cost V 3 bases and J 5 bases; bases outside gene matches: 2. CDR3 DNA: TGCGCCAGCAGCTCCGGGACAGGGGACGAGCAGTACTTC. The encoded protein is CASSSGTGDEQYF.

The V and J genes are TRBV14 and TRBJ2-2; D not certain. This CDR3 has 13 amino acids. The germline V and J ends were trimmed by 2 bases and 5 bases, with 6 bases remaining between them. Germline V gives CDR1 SGHDN, CDR2 FVKESK. The DNA for the CDR3 is TGTGCCAGCAGCCAATCGAGGACCGGGGAGCTGTTTTTT. Amino acid sequence: CASSQSRTGELFF.

The V call is TRBV2, the J call TRBJ2-3; D may be TRBD2 (6 bases). The germline V and J ends were trimmed by 8 bases and 4 bases, with 13 bases remaining between them. Germline CDR1 reads SNHLY; CDR2 reads FYNNEI. This CDR3 comprises 13 residues. The CDR3 is CASGGTSPDTQYF. Written as DNA, the CDR3 is TGTGCCAGCGGGGGGACCAGCCCAGATACGCAGTATTTT.

The gene calls are TRBV5-4 and TRBJ2-3; tentative D call: TRBD2 (7 bases). Trimming took off 4 bases at V and 0 bases at J, with 18 bases between the two ends. Germline V gene lookup returns CDR1 SGHNT and CDR2 YYREEE (reference sequence). The CDR3 is made up of 17 amino acids. The CDR3 spells CASSRTLGGGSTDTQYF. For the CDR3, the DNA is TGTGCCAGCAGCAGAACCTTAGGGGGGGGGAGCACAGATACGCAGTATTTT.

In nucleotides, the CDR3 is TGTGCCACCAGCCCCCTCGGGGGACGCTCCTACGAGCAGTACTTC. It encodes CATSPLGGRSYEQYF. This chain joins TRBV15 and TRBJ2-7, with D maybe TRBD2 (6 bases). The CDR3 is 15 residues long. The ends were cut back, 5 bases at V and 0 bases at J, with 14 bases in the middle. Germline CDR1 LNHNV, CDR2 YYDKDF (reference sequence). Full variable domain (outside the CDR3, taken from reference TRBV15 and TRBJ2-7): DAMVIQNPRYQVTQFGKPVTLSCSQTLNHNVMYWYQQKSSQAPKLLFHYYDKDFNNEADTPDNFQSRRPNTSFCFLDIRSPGLGDTAMYLCATSPLGGRSYEQYFGPGTRLTVT.

V is TRBV5-4 and J is TRBJ2-1, with 7 bases lining up with TRBD2. The CDR3 length is 16 residues. The junction had 16 bases not matched to a gene; V was cut back by 6 bases and J by 7 bases. Germline V CDR1 and CDR2: SGHNT, YYREEE (reference sequence). The CDR3: CASNRLGGEGQNEQFF. As DNA, the CDR3 is TGTGCCAGCAATAGGCTTGGGGGGGAGGGCCAAAATGAGCAGTTCTTC.